These 22 T cell receptor beta chains were sequenced from one sample in a study of PD-1 blockade in classical Hodgkin lymphoma. The assay was immunoSEQ multiplex PCR, and TCRdb's table has in-frame clones only and misses some. The sample has 60,000 to 65,000 clones; approximately 88% are singletons. All patients experienced relapse after autologous stem cell transplantation, and brentuximab vedotin exposure was variable. The material was peripheral blood mononuclear cells (PBMCs), obtained at baseline. Receptors originate from a human donor with classical Hodgkin lymphoma.

The genes are TRBV6-5 and TRBJ2-1; tentatively, D is TRBD1 (5 bases). The CDR3 totals 15 residues. The V end was cut by 7 bases, the J end by 2 bases, with 15 bases between. The germline gives CDR1 MNHEY, CDR2 SVGAGI. CDR3 bases: TGTGCCAGCAAGAGAACAGGCTACGCCTACAATGAGCAGTTCTTC. This sequence encodes CASKRTGYAYNEQFF.

The V call is TRBV18, the J call TRBJ1-4, with unresolved D. The V end was cut by 2 bases, the J end by 0 bases, with 4 bases between. Germline-derived CDR1 and CDR2 are KGHSH and LQKENI. This CDR3 region has 14 residues. CDR3 protein: CASSPSATNEKLFF. DNA for the CDR3: TGTGCCAGCTCACCATCTGCAACTAATGAAAAACTGTTTTTT. Full variable domain (rest looked up from reference TRBV18 and TRBJ1-4): NAGVMQNPRHLVRRRGQEARLRCSPMKGHSHVYWYRQLPEEGLKFMVYLQKENIIDESGMPKERFSAEFPKEGPSILRIQQVVRGDSAAYFCASSPSATNEKLFFGSGTQLSVL.

The CDR3 bases are TGCGCCAGCAGTGAGTTTCAAGCGGGGGTTTACGAGCAGTACTTC. Translation: CASSEFQAGVYEQYF. The rearrangement joins TRBV10-1 to TRBJ2-7, with 8 nucleotides matching TRBD2. The germline V gene has CDR1 WNHNN and CDR2 SYGVQD (reference sequence). The CDR3 sequence is 15 residues long. V shed 1 base and J 4 bases; nucleotides not matched to a gene: 6.

The chain combines TRBV5-4 with TRBJ1-1; D ambiguous. The CDR3 length is 15 residues. Germline V gene lookup returns CDR1 SGHNT and CDR2 YYREEE (reference sequence). Trimming pared 9 bases from V and 3 bases from J, leaving 21 bases between. In nucleotides, the CDR3 is TGTGCCACCGAACAATACGCCGGGCGGCACACTGAAGCTTTCTTT. Translation: CATEQYAGRHTEAFF.

The chain joins TRBV9 to TRBJ2-7, with 11 bases aligning to TRBD2. V shed 4 bases, J shed 4 bases, and the junction held 13 bases outside the gene matches. CDR1 and CDR2 (germline): SGDLS, YYNGEE. The CDR3 is 17 amino acids. The CDR3 loop is CASSPIGIGTSGYEQYF. The CDR3 coding sequence is TGTGCCAGCAGCCCCATTGGGATAGGGACTAGCGGATACGAGCAGTACTTC.

V gene TRBV5-6 combines with J gene TRBJ1-4; D is unresolved. CDR1 is SGHDT and CDR2 is YYEEEE in the germline V gene. The CDR3 covers 14 residues. Trimming took off 0 bases at V and 5 bases at J, with 8 bases between the two ends. The CDR3 region is CASSLGRRNEKLFF. The CDR3 nucleotides are TGTGCCAGCAGCTTGGGCAGGCGCAATGAAAAACTGTTTTTT.

The DNA of the CDR3 is TGTGCCAGCAGTCGTCAGACAGGGATGGGGTCACCCCTCCACTTT. It translates to CASSRQTGMGSPLHF. This sequence joins TRBV6-6 and TRBJ1-6, with 7 positions matching TRBD1. This CDR3 has 15 amino acids. After removal of 5 bases from V and 10 bases from J, the junction contained 11 bases not matched to a gene. Germline lookup yields CDR1 MNHNY and CDR2 SVGAGI (reference sequence).

The gene calls are TRBV5-4 and TRBJ1-1, with 9 bases that match TRBD1. Trimming removed 0 bases from V and 8 bases from J; junction bases left unmatched: 5. CDR3 length: 14 amino acids. Germline CDR1 is SGHNT and CDR2 is YYREEE (reference sequence). CDR3: CASSLDWTGAEAFF. The CDR3 bases are TGTGCCAGCAGCTTGGATTGGACAGGGGCAGAAGCTTTCTTT.

This clone appeared once. The V gene is TRBV27, the J gene TRBJ2-7, with 10 bases identical to TRBD1. Trimming at V came to 3 bases and at J to 4 bases, leaving 6 bases not matched to a gene. The CDR3 covers 15 residues. Germline values: CDR1 MNHEY, CDR2 SMNVEV (reference sequence). The CDR3 sequence: CASSFTGTGAYEQYF. As DNA, the CDR3 is TGTGCCAGCAGTTTTACCGGGACAGGGGCGTACGAGCAGTACTTC.

The chain joins TRBV7-2 to TRBJ1-1; D possibly corresponds to TRBD1 (5 bases). The length of the CDR3 is 15 residues. Germline V gives CDR1 SGHTA, CDR2 FQGNSA. V lost 0 bases and J 6 bases, leaving 14 bases between the germline ends. The CDR3 sequence is CASSLARAGSAEAFF. The CDR3 coding sequence is TGTGCCAGCAGCTTAGCGCGGGCAGGGAGCGCTGAAGCTTTCTTT.

This rearrangement joins TRBV7-8 to TRBJ1-1; D is unclear. The germline CDR1 and CDR2 sequences are SGHVS and FQNEAQ. Trimming removed 1 base from V and 7 bases from J, with 13 bases in between. The CDR3 has 14 residues. This chain's CDR3 is CASSLGEGGDEAFF. CDR3 DNA: TGTGCCAGCAGCTTAGGGGAGGGCGGGGATGAAGCTTTCTTT.

The V and J genes are TRBV11-3 and TRBJ2-1; 10 bases align to TRBD2. The trim removed 3 bases at V and 6 bases at J, leaving 5 bases unmatched. The CDR3 totals 15 residues. Germline CDR1 SGHNT, CDR2 YENEEA. CDR3 nucleotides: TGTGCCAGCAGCTTCCGTAGCGGGGGGTCCAATGAGCAGTTCTTC. Amino acid sequence: CASSFRSGGSNEQFF.

This chain joins TRBV6-6 and TRBJ1-6, with 7 nucleotides matching TRBD1. The CDR3 contains 14 residues. The V gene's germline CDR1 is MNHNY and CDR2 SVGAGI (reference sequence). Trimming took 6 bases from V and 7 from J; bases not matched to a gene: 6. CDR3 nucleotides: TGTGCCAGCAGCCGCCAGGGGGTCAATTCACCCCTCCACTTT. Its translation: CASSRQGVNSPLHF.

The rearrangement links TRBV5-4 to TRBJ1-1; D unresolved. This CDR3 has 13 amino acids. Deletions cut 2 bases from V and 0 bases from J, with 5 bases between. Germline loops: CDR1 SGHNT, CDR2 YYREEE (reference sequence). CDR3: CASSFYVNTEAFF. The CDR3 nucleotides read TGTGCCAGCAGCTTTTATGTGAACACTGAAGCTTTCTTT.

The V call is TRBV18, the J call TRBJ1-1; no definite D call. The germline V gene has CDR1 KGHSH and CDR2 LQKENI. The CDR3 consists of 8 residues. V was shortened by 10 bases and J by 8 bases, with 5 bases between the two germline ends. The CDR3 sequence is CAIYEAFF. As DNA, the CDR3 is TGTGCCATCTACGAAGCTTTCTTT.

The chain joins TRBV19 to TRBJ1-1; D uncertain. This CDR3 has 13 residues. The V gene lost 4 bases and the J gene lost 0 bases, with 6 bases spanning the gap. Germline V gives CDR1 LNHDA, CDR2 SQIVND (reference sequence). For the CDR3, the DNA is TGTGCCAGTAGTACTTACTTGAACACTGAAGCTTTCTTT. Residues: CASSTYLNTEAFF.

The CDR3 here is CAWDHGQGNTGELFF. The CDR3 DNA is TGTGCCTGGGACCACGGACAGGGTAACACCGGGGAGCTGTTTTTT. The chain has TRBV30 and TRBJ2-2; 8 positions match TRBD1. The ends lost 5 bases at V and 2 bases at J; junction bases unmatched: 7. Germline V lookup: CDR1 GTSNPN, CDR2 SVGIG (reference sequence). This CDR3 comprises 15 residues.

J is TRBJ2-5 and V is TRBV5-1; 12 bases are shared with TRBD2. The V segment lost 4 bases and the J segment 2 bases; nucleotides outside the gene matches: 6. This CDR3 has 16 residues. The germline V gene has CDR1 SGHRS and CDR2 YFSETQ. This CDR3 reads CASSILGTSGQETQYF. The CDR3, as DNA: TGCGCCAGCAGCATACTCGGGACTAGCGGGCAAGAGACCCAGTACTTC.

The chain carries TRBV6-1 and TRBJ1-6; unclear D gene. The ends were cut back, 3 bases at V and 7 bases at J, with 7 bases in the middle. Per germline, CDR1 MNHNS and CDR2 SASEGT. CDR3 size: 13 residues. The CDR3 DNA reads TGTGCCAGCAGTGATATTCCCAATTCACCCCTCCACTTT. Amino acids: CASSDIPNSPLHF.

This clone appeared once. CDR3 residues: CASRALGEAFF. As DNA, the CDR3 is TGTGCCAGCAGGGCCCTAGGGGAAGCTTTCTTT. The gene calls are TRBV2 and TRBJ1-1, with D unclear. V was cut by 6 bases and J by 8 bases, with 10 bases left in between. The length of the CDR3 is 11 residues. The germline V gene encodes CDR1 SNHLY and CDR2 FYNNEI.

The chain couples TRBV5-6 to TRBJ2-5; D is possibly TRBD2 (6 bases). Germline V gene data show CDR1 as SGHDT and CDR2 as YYEEEE. The CDR3 has 12 residues. Trimming took 4 bases from V and 7 from J, leaving 11 bases between them. For the CDR3, the DNA is TGTGCCAGCAGCGCCGTGGGGGGGACCCAGTACTTC. This encodes CASSAVGGTQYF.

The chain links TRBV6-5 to TRBJ2-7, with 9 bases fitting TRBD1. Losses at the gene ends were 8 bases for V and 6 bases for J; bases not matched to a gene: 8. This CDR3 is built from 13 residues. Germline assignment: CDR1 MNHEY and CDR2 SVGAGI. CDR3 residues: CASVLGQGSEQYF. The CDR3 bases are TGTGCCAGCGTTCTGGGACAGGGATCCGAGCAGTACTTC.